Listed below are T cell receptor beta chains from one sample, sequenced in a study of OX40 agonist ivuxolimab in advanced cancers. Assay: immunoSEQ multiplex PCR; the TCRdb copy retains only in-frame clones and omits some. Of 35,000 to 40,000 clones in the sample, 86% were seen once. The sample in question was CD4+ or CD8+ T cells sorted from blood, obtained in a trial of the OX40 agonist ivuxolimab. These receptors all stem from an adult with an advanced solid tumor such as melanoma, head and neck, liver or kidney cancer. CDR3s include the opening cysteine and the closing phenylalanine or tryptophan. The D gene is left open where the match is weak. Size values are once, few and many counts, or a class for expanded clones, and some rows have none.

d_call: .; j_call: TRBJ2-3; clone_size: .; v_call: TRBV7-2; cdr3_aa: CASSLADTQYF; cdr3_nt: TGTGCCAGCAGCTTAGCGGATACGCAGTATTTT
d_call: TRBD2; j_call: TRBJ2-7; clone_size: few; v_call: TRBV5-5; cdr3_aa: CASSLAGDDLEYF; cdr3_nt: TGTGCCAGCAGCCTGGCGGGGGACGACCTTGAGTACTTC
d_call: .; j_call: TRBJ1-1; clone_size: .; v_call: TRBV7-2; cdr3_aa: CASGGRGRDTEAFF; cdr3_nt: TGTGCCAGCGGGGGCAGGGGACGGGACACTGAAGCTTTCTTT
d_call: .; j_call: TRBJ1-1; clone_size: .; v_call: TRBV5-4; cdr3_aa: CASSGDGTEAFF; cdr3_nt: TGTGCCAGCTCTGGGGATGGGACTGAAGCTTTCTTT
d_call: TRBD1; j_call: TRBJ1-2; clone_size: .; v_call: TRBV6-1; cdr3_aa: CASSPDRGIYGYTF; cdr3_nt: TGTGCCAGCAGCCCGGACAGGGGAATCTATGGCTACACCTTC
d_call: TRBD2; j_call: TRBJ2-2; clone_size: .; v_call: TRBV5-4; cdr3_aa: CASSLLAGSSRAGELFF; cdr3_nt: TGTGCCAGCAGCTTACTAGCGGGATCCTCTAGGGCCGGGGAGCTGTTTTTT
d_call: .; j_call: TRBJ2-7; clone_size: .; v_call: TRBV7-6; cdr3_aa: CASSLVRSSYEQYF; cdr3_nt: TGTGCCAGCAGCTTAGTACGGAGCTCCTACGAGCAGTACTTC
d_call: TRBD2; j_call: TRBJ2-3; clone_size: .; v_call: TRBV5-1; cdr3_aa: CASSSGLDEGTDTQYF; cdr3_nt: TGCGCCAGCAGCTCTGGACTAGACGAGGGCACAGATACGCAGTATTTT
d_call: TRBD1; j_call: TRBJ1-1; clone_size: .; v_call: TRBV6-5; cdr3_aa: CASSTYRGSPGEAFF; cdr3_nt: TGTGCCAGCAGTACTTACAGGGGAAGTCCTGGTGAAGCTTTCTTT
d_call: TRBD1; j_call: TRBJ1-1; clone_size: .; v_call: TRBV30; cdr3_aa: CAWSPPIQGAGNTEAFF; cdr3_nt: TGTGCCTGGAGCCCTCCGATACAGGGGGCAGGGAACACTGAAGCTTTCTTT
d_call: .; j_call: TRBJ1-4; clone_size: .; v_call: TRBV5-1; cdr3_aa: CASGETATNEKLFF; cdr3_nt: TGCGCCAGTGGGGAGACAGCAACTAATGAAAAACTGTTTTTT
d_call: .; j_call: TRBJ2-1; clone_size: .; v_call: TRBV9; cdr3_aa: CASSVGLGFGEDEQFF; cdr3_nt: TGTGCCAGCAGCGTAGGTCTGGGGTTCGGGGAGGATGAGCAGTTCTTC
d_call: TRBD1; j_call: TRBJ1-2; clone_size: .; v_call: TRBV19; cdr3_aa: CASKSITDRGSGYTF; cdr3_nt: TGTGCCAGTAAGAGTATAACGGACAGGGGTTCCGGCTACACCTTC
d_call: TRBD2; j_call: TRBJ2-7; clone_size: .; v_call: TRBV29-1; cdr3_aa: CSGKTSGGANQYF; cdr3_nt: TGCAGCGGTAAAACTAGCGGGGGGGCCAACCAGTACTTC
d_call: .; j_call: TRBJ2-3; clone_size: .; v_call: TRBV2; cdr3_aa: CASSNYLSTDTQYF; cdr3_nt: TGTGCCAGCAGTAACTACCTTAGCACAGATACGCAGTATTTT
d_call: .; j_call: TRBJ2-3; clone_size: .; v_call: TRBV5-6; cdr3_aa: CASSGGTVDTQYF; cdr3_nt: TGTGCCAGCAGCGGCGGGACAGTAGATACGCAGTATTTT
d_call: .; j_call: TRBJ2-7; clone_size: once; v_call: TRBV9; cdr3_aa: CASSVATGSPYEQYF; cdr3_nt: TGTGCCAGCAGCGTAGCTACAGGGAGCCCCTACGAGCAGTACTTC
d_call: TRBD1; j_call: TRBJ2-7; clone_size: .; v_call: TRBV5-4; cdr3_aa: CATTRVAGQGANEQYF; cdr3_nt: TGTGCCACCACAAGGGTCGCTGGACAGGGGGCAAACGAGCAGTACTTC
d_call: .; j_call: TRBJ1-5; clone_size: .; v_call: TRBV18; cdr3_aa: CASSLERYSNQPQHF; cdr3_nt: TGTGCCAGCTCATTGGAACGGTATAGCAATCAGCCCCAGCATTTT
d_call: .; j_call: TRBJ1-5; clone_size: .; v_call: TRBV2; cdr3_aa: CASSETVGLANQPQHF; cdr3_nt: TGTGCCAGCAGTGAGACGGTGGGGTTGGCCAATCAGCCCCAGCATTTT
d_call: .; j_call: TRBJ1-1; clone_size: few; v_call: TRBV9; cdr3_aa: CASSPMNTEAFF; cdr3_nt: TGTGCCAGCAGTCCAATGAACACTGAAGCTTTCTTT
d_call: .; j_call: TRBJ2-2; clone_size: .; v_call: TRBV4-1; cdr3_aa: CASRPGPGLNTGELFF; cdr3_nt: TGCGCCAGCAGGCCAGGTCCGGGGCTGAACACCGGGGAGCTGTTTTTT
d_call: .; j_call: TRBJ1-1; clone_size: .; v_call: TRBV11-2; cdr3_aa: CASSLGTEAFF; cdr3_nt: TGTGCCAGCAGCTTAGGAACTGAAGCTTTCTTT
d_call: .; j_call: TRBJ2-3; clone_size: .; v_call: TRBV10-3; cdr3_aa: CAISEGGTDTQYF; cdr3_nt: TGTGCCATCAGTGAGGGGGGCACAGATACGCAGTATTTT
d_call: TRBD1; j_call: TRBJ1-5; clone_size: .; v_call: TRBV5-5; cdr3_aa: CASSGDRGLQPQHF; cdr3_nt: TGTGCCAGCAGCGGGGACAGGGGGCTTCAGCCCCAGCATTTT
d_call: .; j_call: TRBJ1-1; clone_size: .; v_call: TRBV7-3; cdr3_aa: CASSRGRENTEAFF; cdr3_nt: TGTGCCAGCAGCCGGGGCCGGGAAAACACTGAAGCTTTCTTT
d_call: TRBD1; j_call: TRBJ1-6; clone_size: .; v_call: TRBV9; cdr3_aa: CASSQGQGPYNSPLHF; cdr3_nt: TGTGCCAGCAGCCAGGGACAGGGGCCCTATAATTCACCCCTCCACTTT
d_call: .; j_call: TRBJ1-4; clone_size: .; v_call: TRBV6-6; cdr3_aa: CASRNRDGNEKLFF; cdr3_nt: TGTGCCAGCAGGAACCGGGACGGTAATGAAAAACTGTTTTTT
d_call: .; j_call: TRBJ2-7; clone_size: .; v_call: TRBV2; cdr3_aa: CASSELVRGNYEQYF; cdr3_nt: TGTGCCAGCAGTGAATTGGTGAGGGGTAACTACGAGCAGTACTTC
d_call: TRBD1; j_call: TRBJ2-3; clone_size: once; v_call: TRBV5-4; cdr3_aa: CASSLGWDRDPDTQYF; cdr3_nt: TGTGCCAGCAGCTTGGGGTGGGACAGGGACCCAGATACGCAGTATTTT
d_call: .; j_call: TRBJ2-7; clone_size: .; v_call: TRBV29-1; cdr3_aa: CSVVLSQAGADEQYF; cdr3_nt: TGCAGCGTTGTCCTCTCCCAGGCGGGGGCCGACGAGCAGTACTTC
d_call: .; j_call: TRBJ1-5; clone_size: few; v_call: TRBV4-3; cdr3_aa: CASRGRSNQPQHF; cdr3_nt: TGCGCCAGCAGGGGACGTAGCAATCAGCCCCAGCATTTT
d_call: TRBD1; j_call: TRBJ1-4; clone_size: .; v_call: TRBV5-5; cdr3_aa: CASSPGGQDEKLFF; cdr3_nt: TGTGCCAGCAGCCCAGGGGGTCAGGATGAAAAACTGTTTTTT
d_call: .; j_call: TRBJ2-2; clone_size: .; v_call: TRBV30; cdr3_aa: CVAGDTGELFF; cdr3_nt: TGTGTCGCCGGGGACACCGGGGAGCTGTTTTTT
d_call: TRBD1; j_call: TRBJ2-7; clone_size: .; v_call: TRBV6-1; cdr3_aa: CASSEEDRYWYEQYF; cdr3_nt: TGTGCCAGCAGTGAGGAGGACAGGTACTGGTACGAGCAGTACTTC
d_call: TRBD1; j_call: TRBJ1-1; clone_size: .; v_call: TRBV6-6; cdr3_aa: CASTSPDGQGGTEAFF; cdr3_nt: TGTGCCAGCACCTCTCCTGATGGACAGGGCGGCACTGAAGCTTTCTTT
d_call: .; j_call: TRBJ2-3; clone_size: few; v_call: TRBV19; cdr3_aa: CASSITTGTSGTQYF; cdr3_nt: TGTGCCAGTAGTATAACCACAGGTACCAGCGGTACGCAGTATTTT
d_call: TRBD2; j_call: TRBJ2-7; clone_size: .; v_call: TRBV29-1; cdr3_aa: CSVGAGTYEQYF; cdr3_nt: TGCAGCGTTGGAGCGGGGACCTACGAGCAGTACTTC